The present T cell receptor beta chain was sequenced within a study of CD8 T cells in Susac syndrome. V was shortened by 2 bases and J by 2 bases, with 19 bases between the two germline ends. The CDR3 extends over 16 amino acids. Per germline, CDR1 GTSNPN and CDR2 SVGIG (reference sequence). From blood CD8+ and CD4+ T cells, TCR beta sequences were generated. The multiple sclerosis controls were treatment-naive patients with relapsing-remitting disease that was stable or active. An input of about 0.45 to 1 ug of RNA was subjected to reverse transcription using random hexamers. Multiplex immunoSEQ PCR targeted 54 Vbeta and 13 Jbeta TCR beta segments. TCRdb re-called the immunoSEQ multiplex PCR reads with MiXCR, one entry per CDR3 protein. Here the sample spans some 300,000 distinct CDR3 sequences, approximately 89% being singletons. This clonotype was seen just once. The target antigen is unknown. The study's findings and limits: It was acknowledged in the study that the number of individuals who were included in its TCR sequencing and HLA analysis was relatively small.

This TCR derives from a human donor with multiple sclerosis. The chain has TRBV30 and TRBJ2-7, with D perhaps TRBD2 (5 bases). Sequenced sample: CD8+ T cells from PBMCs. The CDR3 protein is CAWSTNLARRAYEQYF. CDR3 bases: TGTGCCTGGAGTACCAACCTAGCCCGACGCGCCTACGAGCAGTACTTC. Filled out from reference TRBV30 and TRBJ2-7, the complete variable domain reads SQTIHQWPATLVQPVGSPLSLECTVEGTSNPNLYWYRQAAGRGLQLLFYSVGIGQISSEVPQNLSASRPQDRQFILSSKKLLLSDSGFYLCAWSTNLARRAYEQYFGPGTRLTVT.